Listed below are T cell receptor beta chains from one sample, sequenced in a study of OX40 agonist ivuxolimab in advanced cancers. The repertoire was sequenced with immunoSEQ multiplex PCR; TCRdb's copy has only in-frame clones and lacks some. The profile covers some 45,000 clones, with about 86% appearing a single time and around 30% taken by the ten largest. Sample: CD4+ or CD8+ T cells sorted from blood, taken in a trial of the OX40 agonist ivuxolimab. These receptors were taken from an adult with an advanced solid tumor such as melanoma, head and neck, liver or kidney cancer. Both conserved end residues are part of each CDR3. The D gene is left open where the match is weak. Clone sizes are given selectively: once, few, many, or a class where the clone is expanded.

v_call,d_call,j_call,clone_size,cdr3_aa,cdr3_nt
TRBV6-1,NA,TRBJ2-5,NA,CASSVAGPNQETQYF,TGTGCCAGCAGTGTGGCAGGGCCAAACCAAGAGACCCAGTACTTC
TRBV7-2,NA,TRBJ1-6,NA,CASSLGRGVQGPQDLHF,TGTGCCAGCAGCTTAGGAAGGGGAGTACAGGGCCCCCAGGACCTCCACTTT
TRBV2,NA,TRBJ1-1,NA,CASSERFPVPEAFF,TGTGCCAGCAGTGAACGGTTCCCAGTCCCTGAAGCTTTCTTT
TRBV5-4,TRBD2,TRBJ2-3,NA,CASSLGTSGRQTDTQYF,TGTGCCAGCAGCTTGGGGACTAGCGGGAGACAGACAGATACGCAGTATTTT
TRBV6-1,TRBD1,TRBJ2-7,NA,CASEGQAPYEQYF,TGTGCCAGCGAAGGACAGGCCCCCTACGAGCAGTACTTC
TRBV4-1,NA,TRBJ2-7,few,CASSQNRAGYEQYF,TGCGCCAGCAGCCAGAACAGGGCGGGCTACGAGCAGTACTTC
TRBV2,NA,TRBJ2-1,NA,CASSPYPYNEQFF,TGTGCCAGCAGTCCGTACCCCTACAATGAGCAGTTCTTC
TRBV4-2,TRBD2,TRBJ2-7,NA,CASSQQYQRGDYEQYF,TGTGCCAGCAGCCAACAGTACCAGCGGGGGGATTACGAGCAGTACTTC
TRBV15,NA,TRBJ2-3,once,CATSRARAGGADTQYF,TGTGCCACCAGCAGGGCGCGGGCAGGGGGGGCAGATACGCAGTATTTT
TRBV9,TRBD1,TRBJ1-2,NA,CASSPQPGGFGYTF,TGTGCCAGCAGCCCCCAACCAGGGGGCTTTGGCTACACCTTC
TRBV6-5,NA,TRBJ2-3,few,CASSYSKTRTDTQYF,TGTGCCAGCAGTTACTCGAAGACCCGCACAGATACGCAGTATTTT
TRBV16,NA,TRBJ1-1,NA,CASSQLASTEAFF,TGTGCCAGCAGCCAACTTGCTTCGACTGAAGCTTTCTTT
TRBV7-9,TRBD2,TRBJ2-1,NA,CASSLALSGGKDEQFF,TGTGCCAGCAGCTTAGCGCTCAGCGGGGGGAAAGATGAGCAGTTCTTC
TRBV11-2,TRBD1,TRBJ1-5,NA,CASSLGTGVFNQPQHF,TGTGCCAGCAGCTTAGGGACAGGGGTATTCAATCAGCCCCAGCATTTT
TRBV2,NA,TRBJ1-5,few,CASSEQGYSNQPQHF,TGTGCCAGCAGTGAGCAGGGGTATAGCAATCAGCCCCAGCATTTT
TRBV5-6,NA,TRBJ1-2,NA,CASSLEQGGGYTF,TGTGCCAGCAGCTTGGAACAGGGAGGGGGCTACACCTTC
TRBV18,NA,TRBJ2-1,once,CASSPRSPREKNEQFF,TGTGCCAGCTCACCACGCTCCCCCAGGGAGAAGAATGAGCAGTTCTTC
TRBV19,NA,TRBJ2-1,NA,CASSRLGGYNEQFF,TGTGCCAGTAGTAGATTAGGGGGCTACAATGAGCAGTTCTTC
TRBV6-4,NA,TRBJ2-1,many,CASNGAAQRNEQFF,TGTGCCAGCAATGGGGCGGCCCAACGCAATGAGCAGTTCTTC
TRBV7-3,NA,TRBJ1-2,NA,CASSRSYGYTF,TGTGCCAGCAGCCGGTCCTATGGCTACACCTTC
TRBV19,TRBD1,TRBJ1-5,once,CASSITGGGNQPQHF,TGTGCCAGTAGTATAACAGGGGGCGGCAATCAGCCCCAGCATTTT
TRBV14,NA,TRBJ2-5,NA,CASSQAPRLVGETQYF,TGTGCCAGCAGCCAAGCCCCCCGTCTCGTGGGAGAGACCCAGTACTTC
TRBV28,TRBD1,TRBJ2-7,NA,CASSSLGTGSEQYF,TGTGCCAGCAGTTCCCTCGGGACAGGGTCCGAGCAGTACTTC
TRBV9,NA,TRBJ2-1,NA,CASSASFGEQFF,TGTGCCAGCAGCGCCTCCTTCGGTGAGCAGTTCTTC
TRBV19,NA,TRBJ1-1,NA,CASSILRRDYTEAFF,TGTGCCAGTAGTATATTGAGACGGGACTACACTGAAGCTTTCTTT
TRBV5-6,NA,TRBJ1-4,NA,CASSPSWGAPSEKLFF,TGTGCCAGCAGCCCGTCATGGGGGGCGCCGAGTGAAAAACTGTTTTTT